The T cell receptor (beta chain) under discussion was sequenced for a study of Ad26.COV2.S vaccination and SARS-CoV-2 variants. Concerning this clone: What it binds is unknown.

Study-wide results and limits: Vaccinated individuals (as opposed to placebo recipients) had higher spike-specific TCR breadth.

Trimming shortened V by 2 bases and J by 7 bases, and 7 bases separated the two germline ends. Germline V gene lookup returns CDR1 SGHAT and CDR2 FQNNGV. The CDR3 contains 12 residues. The treatment here: some 20 received Ad26.COV2.S at low or high dose, single or two shots; about 5 received placebo; per-sample allocation not given. All samples were drawn on day 63, counting from the first vaccine or placebo injection. The assay was immunoSEQ multiplex PCR, and TCRdb's table has in-frame clones only and misses some. The sample lists approximately 300,000 clones; over 80% were seen once. The chain combines TRBV11-2 with TRBJ2-3; D not certain. Here the sequenced sample was peripheral blood, taken in a trial of Ad26.COV2.S vaccine versus placebo. The clonotype comes from a person between 18 and 65 years old who received the Ad26.COV2.S COVID-19 vaccine or a placebo. CDR3 sequence (DNA): TGTGCCAGCAGCTTATCGTTGAATACGCAGTATTTT. This gives the protein CASSLSLNTQYF.